These T cell receptor beta chains were read from a single sample in a study of OX40 agonist ivuxolimab in advanced cancers. The method was immunoSEQ multiplex PCR; TCRdb's version includes in-frame clones alone and lacks a portion of them. The table includes approximately 77,000 clones, just under 95% detected once. The sequenced sample was CD4+ or CD8+ T cells sorted from blood, obtained in a trial of the OX40 agonist ivuxolimab. The receptors stem from an adult with an advanced solid tumor such as melanoma, head and neck, liver or kidney cancer. CDR3s leave out the opening cysteine and the closing phenylalanine or tryptophan. Fields, in order: CDR3 protein, J gene, V gene.

AWSGDSTYNSPLH | TRBJ1-6 | TRBV30
ASSTNRGLNQPQH | TRBJ1-5 | TRBV19
AISNPGQGAGNTIY | TRBJ1-3 | TRBV10-3
ASSAGSNTEAF | TRBJ1-1 | TRBV9
ASSFRTANNEQF | TRBJ2-1 | TRBV13
ASSLIGVTDTQY | TRBJ2-3 | TRBV27
ASSRVTGSSLEKLF | TRBJ1-4 | TRBV18
SAREDNEQF | TRBJ2-1 | TRBV20-1
AWGLARTEAF | TRBJ1-1 | TRBV30
ASSSYREEGYT | TRBJ1-2 | TRBV9
ATPGPNNEQF | TRBJ2-1 | TRBV2
ASSYSSQETQY | TRBJ2-5 | TRBV6-5
ASREVPGIKHEKLF | TRBJ1-4 | TRBV6-6
ASSFPGQGAHEQY | TRBJ2-7 | TRBV11-2
ASSQTGREQY | TRBJ2-7 | TRBV18
ASSAGTIYEQY | TRBJ2-7 | TRBV19
ASSPWAGGGSLDTEAF | TRBJ1-1 | TRBV18
ASSGTSEGTDTQY | TRBJ2-3 | TRBV19
ASMYSGLGNTIY | TRBJ1-3 | TRBV19
ASSLGGLAFADTQY | TRBJ2-3 | TRBV5-1
ASSSGVGVFNEQF | TRBJ2-1 | TRBV11-1
ASSVGTESF | TRBJ1-4 | TRBV25-1
ASSLVGSSGGSSSYEQY | TRBJ2-7 | TRBV11-2
ASSLGAGTGGRETQY | TRBJ2-5 | TRBV5-6
ASSQKSGVTGELF | TRBJ2-2 | TRBV4-1
ASSLGSKGWGNQPQH | TRBJ1-5 | TRBV5-8
ASSFGDGGTYEQY | TRBJ2-7 | TRBV11-2
ASSPGQDHYGYT | TRBJ1-2 | TRBV13
ASSPSHTPNTGELF | TRBJ2-2 | TRBV9
ASSDGERSYEQY | TRBJ2-7 | TRBV5-1
ASSLAPTNYGYT | TRBJ1-2 | TRBV7-9
ASSVAPGGYEQY | TRBJ2-7 | TRBV9
ASSPIAGASTDTQY | TRBJ2-3 | TRBV5-4
ASSISTSKGGNTGELF | TRBJ2-2 | TRBV19
ASSPARQGLEEQY | TRBJ2-7 | TRBV13
ASSFGRVVTNEKLF | TRBJ1-4 | TRBV7-6
ASSLDFGSNYEQY | TRBJ2-7 | TRBV11-2
ASSVNPGGARYEQY | TRBJ2-7 | TRBV9
ASSQDGLRTDTQY | TRBJ2-3 | TRBV4-1
ASSSASGGVTDTQY | TRBJ2-3 | TRBV5-1
ASSSRGGERNTIY | TRBJ1-3 | TRBV5-4